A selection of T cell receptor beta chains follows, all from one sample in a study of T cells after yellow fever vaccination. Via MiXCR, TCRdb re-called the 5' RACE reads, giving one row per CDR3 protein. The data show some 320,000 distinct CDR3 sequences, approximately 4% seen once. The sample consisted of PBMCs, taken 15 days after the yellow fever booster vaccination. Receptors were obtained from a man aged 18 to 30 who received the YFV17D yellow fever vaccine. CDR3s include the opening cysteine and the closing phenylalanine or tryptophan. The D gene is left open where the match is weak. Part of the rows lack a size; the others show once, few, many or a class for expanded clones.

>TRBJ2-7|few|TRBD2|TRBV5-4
CASSLEVAGEGEQYF
TGTGCCAGCAGCTTGGAAGTAGCGGGGGAAGGCGAGCAGTACTTC
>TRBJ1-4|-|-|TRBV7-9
CASSLERTSNEKLFF
TGTGCCAGCAGCTTAGAACGGACGTCTAATGAAAAACTGTTTTTT
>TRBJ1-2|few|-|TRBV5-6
CASSFPSTGGGYTF
TGTGCCAGCAGCTTTCCATCGACGGGCGGTGGCTACACCTTC
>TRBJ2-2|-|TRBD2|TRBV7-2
CASSRTREGGELFF
TGTGCCAGCAGCCGGACTAGAGAAGGCGGGGAGCTGTTTTTT
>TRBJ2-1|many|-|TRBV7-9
CASSPRWAYNEQFF
TGTGCCAGCAGCCCCCGGTGGGCCTACAATGAGCAGTTCTTC
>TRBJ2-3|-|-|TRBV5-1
CASSLAESTDTQYF
TGCGCCAGCAGCTTGGCGGAAAGCACAGATACGCAGTATTTT
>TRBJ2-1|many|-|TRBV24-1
CATSEDMNYNEQFF
TGTGCCACCAGTGAGGACATGAACTACAATGAGCAGTTCTTC
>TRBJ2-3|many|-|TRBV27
CASSLFVGGTDTQYF
TGTGCCAGCAGTTTATTTGTCGGGGGCACAGATACGCAGTATTTT
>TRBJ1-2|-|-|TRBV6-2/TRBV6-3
CASSQDGTTGFYGYTF
TGTGCCAGCAGCCAAGACGGGACAACGGGCTTCTATGGCTACACCTTC
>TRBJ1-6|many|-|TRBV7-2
CASSPLAGQNNSPLHF
TGTGCCAGCAGTCCTCTCGCGGGGCAGAATAATTCACCCCTCCACTTT
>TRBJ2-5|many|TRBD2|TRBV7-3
CASRFGTSGKETQYF
TGTGCCAGCAGGTTCGGGACTAGCGGAAAAGAGACCCAGTACTTC
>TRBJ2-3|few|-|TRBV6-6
CASSAPGTDTQYF
TGTGCCAGCAGTGCCCCTGGAACAGATACGCAGTATTTT
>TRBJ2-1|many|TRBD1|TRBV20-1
CSAEGTGLRDEQFF
TGCAGTGCTGAGGGGACAGGGTTAAGGGATGAGCAGTTCTTC
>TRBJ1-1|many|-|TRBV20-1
CSARDNEAFF
TGCAGTGCTAGAGACAATGAAGCTTTCTTT
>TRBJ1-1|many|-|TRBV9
CASSVGSPGTTEAFF
TGTGCCAGCAGCGTAGGCAGCCCAGGGACCACTGAAGCTTTCTTT
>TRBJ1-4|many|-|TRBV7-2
CASSFAGVEKLFF
TGTGCCAGCAGCTTTGCCGGGGTAGAAAAACTGTTTTTT
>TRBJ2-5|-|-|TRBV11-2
CASSTGTGQETQYF
TGTGCCAGCAGTACCGGAACAGGCCAAGAGACCCAGTACTTC
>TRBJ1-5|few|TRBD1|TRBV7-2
CASSDRGQQPQHF
TGTGCCAGCAGCGACAGGGGGCAACAGCCCCAGCATTTT
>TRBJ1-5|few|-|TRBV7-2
CASSLGAGRVAQPQHF
TGTGCCAGCAGCTTAGGGGCAGGGAGGGTGGCTCAGCCCCAGCATTTT
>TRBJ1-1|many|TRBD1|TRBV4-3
CASSQVGTGNTEAFF
TGCGCCAGCAGCCAAGTTGGGACAGGGAACACTGAAGCTTTCTTT
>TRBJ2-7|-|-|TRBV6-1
CASSEVEVPSYEQYF
TGTGCCAGCAGTGAGGTGGAGGTACCATCCTACGAGCAGTACTTC
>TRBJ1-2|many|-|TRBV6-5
CASSYRDGLYGYTF
TGTGCCAGCAGTTACCGGGACGGTCTATATGGCTACACCTTC
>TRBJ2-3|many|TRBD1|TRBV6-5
CASRARQGRDTQYF
TGTGCCAGCAGAGCGAGACAGGGGAGGGATACGCAGTATTTT
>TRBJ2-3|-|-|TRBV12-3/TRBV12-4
CASRQLSSGYTDTQYF
TGTGCCAGCAGACAACTTAGTAGCGGATACACAGATACGCAGTATTTT
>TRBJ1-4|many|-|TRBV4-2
CASSHSGTTNEKLFF
TGTGCCAGCAGCCACTCAGGGACGACTAATGAAAAACTGTTTTTT
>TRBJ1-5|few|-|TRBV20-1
CSTLLGGNQPQHF
TGCAGTACACTTTTGGGGGGGAATCAGCCCCAGCATTTT
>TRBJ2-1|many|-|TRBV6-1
CASSESIQGDEQFF
TGTGCCAGCAGTGAATCTATCCAGGGAGATGAGCAGTTCTTC
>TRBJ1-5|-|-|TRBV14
CASSQARINQPQHF
TGTGCCAGCAGCCAAGCCAGGATCAATCAGCCCCAGCATTTT
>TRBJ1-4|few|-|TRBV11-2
CASSYNRGAGEEKLFF
TGTGCCAGCAGCTATAACCGGGGAGCAGGGGAAGAAAAACTGTTTTTT
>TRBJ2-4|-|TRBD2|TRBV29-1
CSVSREGGNIQYF
TGCAGCGTCTCCAGGGAGGGAGGCAACATTCAGTACTTC
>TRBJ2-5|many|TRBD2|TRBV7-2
CASSLQRGRETQYF
TGTGCCAGCAGCTTACAGCGGGGGCGTGAGACCCAGTACTTC
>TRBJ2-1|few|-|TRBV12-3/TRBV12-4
CASSSPPGSRGAYNEQFF
TGTGCCAGCAGTTCGCCTCCGGGCTCTCGGGGGGCGTACAATGAGCAGTTCTTC
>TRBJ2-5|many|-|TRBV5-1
CASSLRTGFQETQYF
TGCGCCAGCAGCCTAAGGACGGGATTCCAAGAGACCCAGTACTTC
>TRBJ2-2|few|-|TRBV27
CASSSPTSNTGELFF
TGTGCCAGCAGTTCGCCCACTTCTAACACCGGGGAGCTGTTTTTT
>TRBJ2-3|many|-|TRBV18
CASSFVGGPTDTQYF
TGTGCCAGCTCATTTGTGGGGGGGCCAACAGATACGCAGTATTTT
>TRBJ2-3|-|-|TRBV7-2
CASSSPSSLSGYTQYF
TGTGCCAGCAGCTCCCCTTCATCTCTGTCGGGGTATACGCAGTATTTT
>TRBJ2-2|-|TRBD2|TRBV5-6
CASSLALAANTGELFF
TGTGCCAGCAGCTTGGCACTAGCGGCTAACACCGGGGAGCTGTTTTTT
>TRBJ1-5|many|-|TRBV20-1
CSASNQEAYQPQHF
TGCAGTGCTAGCAACCAGGAGGCGTATCAGCCCCAGCATTTT
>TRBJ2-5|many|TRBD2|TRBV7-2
CASSPGTSGTQYF
TGTGCCAGCAGCCCCGGGACTAGCGGGACCCAGTACTTC
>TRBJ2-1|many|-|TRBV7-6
CASSSGGTVYNEQFF
TGTGCCAGCAGCTCAGGGGGGACGGTATACAATGAGCAGTTCTTC
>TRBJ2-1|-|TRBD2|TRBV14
CASSQQAGGRGEQFF
TGTGCCAGCAGCCAACAAGCGGGGGGGCGCGGTGAGCAGTTCTTC
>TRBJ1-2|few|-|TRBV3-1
CASRRQGANYGYTF
TGTGCCAGCAGGAGACAAGGAGCTAACTATGGCTACACCTTC
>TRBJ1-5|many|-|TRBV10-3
CAISDPGTPRGQPQHF
TGTGCCATCAGTGACCCCGGGACCCCGAGAGGTCAGCCCCAGCATTTT
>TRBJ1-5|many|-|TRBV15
CATSKQSTNQPQHF
TGTGCCACCAGCAAACAGTCTACTAATCAGCCCCAGCATTTT
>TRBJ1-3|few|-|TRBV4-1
CASSRGGIILSGNTIYF
TGCGCCAGCAGCCGAGGGGGGATAATCCTCTCTGGAAACACCATATATTTT
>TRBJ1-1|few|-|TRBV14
CASSQGRGALNTEAFF
TGTGCCAGCAGCCAAGGCCGCGGGGCACTCAACACTGAAGCTTTCTTT